This T cell receptor (beta chain) is drawn from a study of CD8 T cells in ankylosing spondylitis. Germline V lookup: CDR1 SQVTM, CDR2 ANQGSEA. V shed 4 bases and J 6 bases; nucleotides not matched to a gene: 5. The CDR3 is 12 residues long. One entry per CDR3 protein results from TCRdb running MiXCR on the 5' RACE reads. Of under 850,000 distinct CDR3 sequences listed, 15% to 20% are singletons. Study-wide points: A motif of fewer than ten highly homologous TCR beta variants was seen as apparently characteristic of ankylosing spondylitis blood.

Details on this clonotype: Its specificity is unknown.

Sequenced sample: blood, either unsorted or a sorted T cell fraction (not recorded which). The chain uses TRBV29-1 and TRBJ2-7; 8 nucleotides match TRBD1. The TCR sequence derives from a male donor with ankylosing spondylitis. The CDR3 DNA sequence: TGCAGCGTTGCGACGGACAGGGTCGAGCAGTACTTC. It codes for CSVATDRVEQYF.